The 13 T cell receptor beta chains given below trace back to one sample, sequenced in a study of T cell responses to AZD1222 COVID-19 vaccine. Repertoires were generated with immunoSEQ multiplex PCR, while TCRdb's copy carries only in-frame clones and drops some. The sample has about 150,000 clones; 88% are singletons. The material was peripheral blood, obtained on day 0 of AZD1222 vaccination. The receptors stem from an adult in good health.

V usage is TRBV7-8 and J usage is TRBJ2-7; TRBD2 is a possible D gene (6 bases). V lost 3 bases and J 0 bases, leaving 24 bases between the germline ends. The germline V gene encodes CDR1 SGHVS and CDR2 FQNEAQ. The CDR3 has 19 residues. CDR3 protein: CASSLDLGWEAGSSYEQYF. As DNA, the CDR3 is TGTGCCAGCAGCTTGGACTTAGGGTGGGAGGCAGGGAGCTCCTACGAGCAGTACTTC.

The CDR3: CASSYWGGNSPLHF. CDR3 sequence (DNA): TGTGCCAGCAGTTACTGGGGTGGCAATTCACCCCTCCACTTT. The V call is TRBV6-2 or TRBV6-3, the J call TRBJ1-6; no clear D gene. With 1 base removed from V and 7 bases from J, the gap between germline ends came to 8 bases. The CDR3 runs 14 residues. Germline CDR1 is MNHEY and CDR2 is SVGEGT.

This chain uses TRBV2 with TRBJ2-3; 8 bases are shared with TRBD2. The CDR3 has 19 residues. Germline trimming cut 6 bases from V and 2 bases from J; bases unmatched to any gene: 19. Germline V gene data show CDR1 as SNHLY and CDR2 as FYNNEI. CDR3 coding DNA: TGTGCCAGCAGCCCACGTGAGCGGGGGACGACTTTACACACAGATACGCAGTATTTT. Its translation is CASSPRERGTTLHTDTQYF.

The genes are TRBV11-2 and TRBJ2-7, with TRBD1 matching over 10 bases. CDR1 is SGHAT, CDR2 FQNNGV, per germline. J lost 1 base, V lost 5 bases, and 8 bases had no gene match. The CDR3 extends over 16 amino acids. In DNA form, the CDR3 reads TGTGCCAGCAGCGAACCGGGACAGGGGTTATCCTACGAGCAGTACTTC. Its translation: CASSEPGQGLSYEQYF.

The chain recombines TRBV21-1 with TRBJ1-5. TRBV21-1 is deemed a pseudogene. There are 17 residues in the CDR3. DNA for the CDR3: TGTGCCAGCAGCAAAGCTTACTACGCAAAACCCAATCAGCCCCAGCATTTT. Translating gives CASSKAYYAKPNQPQHF.

CDR3 bases: TGTGCCAGCAGCTCCTACGGTGGGGACGTGCATATGCAGTATTTT. Translation gives CASSSYGGDVHMQYF. The rearrangement uses TRBV7-9 and TRBJ2-3; D is perhaps TRBD1 or TRBD2 (5 bases each). Germline-derived CDR1 and CDR2 are SEHNR and FQNEAQ (reference sequence). V shed 4 bases and J shed 11 bases, with 22 bases lying between them. The CDR3 totals 15 residues.

The chain employs TRBV5-1 and TRBJ2-5; 9 bases are shared with TRBD2. The germline CDR1 and CDR2 sequences are SGHRS and YFSETQ. This CDR3 has 15 amino acids. With V trimmed by 4 bases and J by 7 bases, 11 bases remained unmatched. The CDR3 here is CASSDQPGLAGTQYF. For the CDR3, the DNA is TGCGCCAGCAGCGACCAACCGGGACTAGCAGGGACCCAGTACTTC.

The chain recombines TRBV2 with TRBJ1-5; 8 bases fit TRBD1. This CDR3 region has 15 residues. With V trimmed by 5 bases and J by 7 bases, 10 bases remained unmatched. Germline values: CDR1 SNHLY, CDR2 FYNNEI. The CDR3 coding sequence is TGTGCCAGCAGTTCAGCAGGGGGCGAGGTGCAGCCCCAGCATTTT. It encodes CASSSAGGEVQPQHF.

V and J are TRBV19 and TRBJ1-5; D is possibly TRBD1 (5 bases). This CDR3 contains 14 residues. The V end was cut by 5 bases, the J end by 1 base, with 9 bases between. Germline assignment: CDR1 LNHDA and CDR2 SQIVND (reference sequence). The CDR3 sequence: CASSQGGSNQPQHF. Here the CDR3 DNA reads TGTGCCAGTAGTCAGGGAGGAAGCAATCAGCCCCAGCATTTT. The complete variable domain, with remaining parts taken from reference TRBV19 and TRBJ1-5, reads DGGITQSPKYLFRKEGQNVTLSCEQNLNHDAMYWYRQDPGQGLRLIYYSQIVNDFQKGDIAEGYSVSREKKESFPLTVTSAQKNPTAFYLCASSQGGSNQPQHFGDGTRLSIL.

V and J are TRBV2 and TRBJ1-1, with a possible D match to TRBD1 (6 bases). Germline CDR1 and CDR2: SNHLY and FYNNEI. CDR3 size: 13 residues. Trimming took off 6 bases at V and 5 bases at J, with 13 bases between the two ends. The CDR3 sequence: CASRQGGWTEAFF. DNA for the CDR3: TGTGCCAGCAGACAGGGAGGTTGGACTGAAGCTTTCTTT.

This clone was detected only a few times. This chain links TRBV3-1 (or the pseudogene TRBV3-2) with TRBJ1-4; D is possibly TRBD1 (5 bases). CDR3 length: 16 amino acids. V lost 1 base, J lost 6 bases, and 15 bases lay in between. The germline V gene has CDR1 LGHDT and CDR2 YNNKEL (reference sequence). CDR3: CASSQGGEGRDEKLFF. For the CDR3, the DNA is TGTGCCAGCAGCCAAGGTGGCGAGGGGAGGGATGAAAAACTGTTTTTT.

The gene calls are TRBV28 and TRBJ1-1, with D hard to call. Trimming shortened V by 1 base and J by 3 bases, and 0 bases separated the two germline ends. Germline V gene lookup returns CDR1 MDHEN and CDR2 SYDVKM. The CDR3 extends over 11 amino acids. CDR3 DNA sequence: TGTGCCAGCAGTTTATACACTGAAGCTTTCTTT. This sequence encodes CASSLYTEAFF.

V gene TRBV5-8 combines with J gene TRBJ1-4; D is undetermined. The CDR3 contains 13 residues. Germline lookup yields CDR1 SGHTS and CDR2 YDEGEE. V dropped 0 bases and J dropped 10 bases, with 10 bases sitting between them. The CDR3 region is CASSLGPARKLFF. CDR3 nucleotides: TGTGCCAGCAGCTTGGGACCAGCCCGAAAACTGTTTTTT.